The 2 T cell receptor beta chains presented below share a single source sample, sequenced in a study of human T cells and chemical hapten exposure. Time point here: pre-sensitization, week 0. Treatment noted: therapeutic diphenylcyclopropenone sensitization with weekly scalp DPC. MiXCR was run by TCRdb on the RACE reads, yielding one entry per CDR3 protein. The sample consists of some 38,000 distinct CDR3 sequences, approximately 7.6% of them appearing once. Here the sequenced sample was whole blood, taken in connection with sensitization to the hapten diphenylcyclopropenone (DPC). The receptors shown here come from a woman aged 50 to 60 with alopecia areata. Some clones in this sample may be carry-over from other donors' samples.

This clonotype showed up many times. This sequence joins TRBV6-5 and TRBJ1-1, with 7 bases fitting TRBD1. The V and J ends lost 4 bases and 1 base, in that order; junction bases with no gene match: 6. CDR1 is MNHEY and CDR2 is SVGAGI in the germline V gene. This CDR3 contains 15 residues. DNA for the CDR3: TGTGCCAGCAGTTTGACCAGACAGGGGAACACTGAAGCTTTCTTT. Translated, it gives CASSLTRQGNTEAFF.

This clonotype was observed a few times. V gene TRBV12-3 or TRBV12-4 combines with J gene TRBJ2-5, with 8 bases that match TRBD1. The CDR3 contains 14 residues. The junction had 7 bases not matched to a gene; V was cut back by 6 bases and J by 4 bases. CDR3 coding DNA: TGTGCCAGCAGCGGGACAGGCGGGGCAGAGACCCAGTACTTC. Translated: CASSGTGGAETQYF.